This T cell receptor (beta chain) stems from a study of blood T cell repertoires in COVID-19. Germline values: CDR1 SNHLY, CDR2 FYNNEI. V trimming: 7 bases; J trimming: 5 bases; junction bases outside the gene matches: 7. The CDR3 sequence is 13 residues long. Sequencing used immunoSEQ multiplex PCR; TCRdb keeps in-frame clones, though not all of them. Among 160,000 or so clones listed, around 83% were seen once. Participants were aged about 18 to 90 years, lived in under 30 US areas, and enrolled virtually. Grouping used clinical history reported by participants in a survey and questionnaire. Sequenced material: PBMCs or T cells enriched from blood (not recorded which). The origin of this receptor is a man aged 45-65 years who had recovered from COVID-19. The J gene is TRBJ2-5, the V gene TRBV2, with 7 bases fitting TRBD2. CDR3 residues: CASMSAGYETQYF. The CDR3 nucleotides are TGTGCCAGCATGTCAGCGGGATACGAGACCCAGTACTTC.